Shown below are 11 T cell receptor beta chains from a single sample sequenced in a study of T cells after posttransplantation cyclophosphamide. TCRdb keeps only in-frame clones here, not all; method: immunoSEQ multiplex PCR. This sample has around 17,000 clones, with around 94% found just once. Busulfan-fludarabine conditioning, marrow transplant, and cyclophosphamide on days +3 and +4 were administered. The sequencing used CD4+ T cells sorted from blood, collected after allogeneic stem cell transplant with posttransplant cyclophosphamide. The receptors originated from a male patient over 55 who received an allogeneic stem cell transplant from a related donor and was CMV-positive. Some T cells may be transferred from the graft donor.

This clone was seen once. This rearrangement joins TRBV9 to TRBJ2-1; TRBD2 agrees at 9 bases. V lost 2 bases to trimming and J lost 4 bases; unmatched junction nucleotides: 4. Germline V gives CDR1 SGDLS, CDR2 YYNGEE. The CDR3 is made up of 15 amino acids. The CDR3 nucleotides are TGTGCCAGCAGCGTCGGTAGCGGGGGTTACAATGAGCAGTTCTTC. Translation: CASSVGSGGYNEQFF. Combining the CDR3 with reference TRBV9 and TRBJ2-1 gives the whole variable domain DSGVTQTPKHLITATGQRVTLRCSPRSGDLSVYWYQQSLDQGLQFLIQYYNGEERAKGNILERFSAQQFPDLHSELNLSSLELGDSALYFCASSVGSGGYNEQFFGPGTRLTVL.

For the CDR3, the DNA is TGTGCCAGCAGTGAGTCAGGGGCTAACTATGGCTACACCTTC. Its protein product is CASSESGANYGYTF. The rearrangement joins TRBV2 to TRBJ1-2; the D gene is possibly TRBD1 (6 bases). Germline V gene sequence: CDR1 SNHLY, CDR2 FYNNEI. V lost 3 bases to trimming and J lost 0 bases, with 8 bases between them. The CDR3 is 14 amino acids.

The chain links TRBV30 to TRBJ1-1, with unresolved D. Per germline, CDR1 GTSNPN and CDR2 SVGIG (reference sequence). Trimming shortened V by 4 bases and J by 4 bases, and 13 bases separated the two germline ends. CDR3 size: 13 residues. CDR3 nucleotides: TGTGCCTGGAAAGGCGGTCTAGGCACTGAAGCTTTCTTT. Its translation: CAWKGGLGTEAFF.

V and J are TRBV6-6 and TRBJ1-3; the D gene is possibly TRBD1 (6 bases). The V end lost 4 bases, the J end lost 2 bases, and 12 bases lay between the germline ends. CDR3 length equals 15 residues. CDR1 MNHNY and CDR2 SVGAGI come from the germline V gene (reference sequence). The CDR3 region is CASSLRRGTGNTIYF. The CDR3 region has the DNA TGTGCCAGCAGTTTACGCAGGGGTACTGGAAACACCATATATTTT.

This chain joins TRBV19 and TRBJ2-1, with 11 nucleotides matching TRBD2. The germline V gene has CDR1 LNHDA and CDR2 SQIVND (reference sequence). V shed 4 bases and J 6 bases; nucleotides not matched to a gene: 2. There are 14 residues in the CDR3. The CDR3 DNA follows: TGTGCCAGTAGTAAGGGACTAGCGGTCAATGAGCAGTTCTTC. Encoded protein: CASSKGLAVNEQFF.

The chain links TRBV15 to TRBJ1-1; D is ambiguous. This CDR3 spans 13 amino acids. Looked up from germline, CDR1 is LNHNV and CDR2 is YYDKDF (reference sequence). The V gene lost 1 base and the J gene lost 4 bases, with 7 bases spanning the gap. CDR3: CATSRVISTEAFF. The CDR3 nucleotides read TGTGCCACCAGCAGAGTGATCAGCACTGAAGCTTTCTTT.

The V gene is TRBV5-1, the J gene TRBJ2-1, with 7 nucleotides matching TRBD1. Germline loops: CDR1 SGHRS, CDR2 YFSETQ. Germline trimming cut 3 bases from V and 3 bases from J; bases unmatched to any gene: 3. The CDR3 contains 14 residues. Here the CDR3 reads CASSSDRNYNEQFF. The CDR3 DNA is TGCGCCAGCAGCTCGGACAGGAACTACAATGAGCAGTTCTTC. Drawing the rest from reference TRBV5-1 and TRBJ2-1, the complete variable domain is KAGVTQTPRYLIKTRGQQVTLSCSPISGHRSVSWYQQTPGQGLQFLFEYFSETQRNKGNFPGRFSGRQFSNSRSEMNVSTLELGDSALYLCASSSDRNYNEQFFGPGTRLTVL.

The chain recombines TRBV7-2 with TRBJ2-3; D is possibly TRBD2 (5 bases). Germline values: CDR1 SGHTA, CDR2 FQGNSA. V lost 6 bases to trimming and J lost 0 bases, with 10 bases between them. The length of the CDR3 is 14 residues. DNA for the CDR3: TGTGCCAGCAGGGTGTGGACTAGCACAGATACGCAGTATTTT. This encodes CASRVWTSTDTQYF.

In DNA form, the CDR3 reads TGTGCCAGCAAAAATAACAGATTGAGCACCGGGGAGCTGTTTTTT. Residues: CASKNNRLSTGELFF. V usage is TRBV2 and J usage is TRBJ2-2; D ambiguous. The germline V and J ends were trimmed by 7 bases and 4 bases, with 16 bases remaining between them. This CDR3 contains 15 residues. Per germline, CDR1 SNHLY and CDR2 FYNNEI.

The V and J genes are TRBV2 and TRBJ2-4, with TRBD2 matching over 8 bases. This CDR3 region has 15 residues. Germline V gives CDR1 SNHLY, CDR2 FYNNEI. The V and J ends lost 7 bases and 8 bases, in that order; junction bases with no gene match: 13. The CDR3 protein is CASKGSGGRGDIQYF. CDR3 coding DNA: TGTGCCAGCAAGGGGAGCGGGGGACGGGGGGACATTCAGTACTTC. The full variable domain, in which reference TRBV2 and TRBJ2-4 provide the parts outside the CDR3, is EPEVTQTPSHQVTQMGQEVILRCVPISNHLYFYWYRQILGQKVEFLVSFYNNEISEKSEIFDDQFSVERPDGSNFTLKIRSTKLEDSAMYFCASKGSGGRGDIQYFGAGTRLSVL.

The genes are TRBV11-2 and TRBJ1-1, with 7 bases identical to TRBD1. Germline V gene data show CDR1 as SGHAT and CDR2 as FQNNGV. The CDR3 is 13 amino acids. The V gene end was trimmed by 4 bases and the J gene end by 6 bases; junction bases not matched to a gene: 5. The CDR3 reads CASSSTGDPEAFF. The CDR3, as DNA: TGTGCCAGCAGCTCTACAGGGGACCCTGAAGCTTTCTTT.